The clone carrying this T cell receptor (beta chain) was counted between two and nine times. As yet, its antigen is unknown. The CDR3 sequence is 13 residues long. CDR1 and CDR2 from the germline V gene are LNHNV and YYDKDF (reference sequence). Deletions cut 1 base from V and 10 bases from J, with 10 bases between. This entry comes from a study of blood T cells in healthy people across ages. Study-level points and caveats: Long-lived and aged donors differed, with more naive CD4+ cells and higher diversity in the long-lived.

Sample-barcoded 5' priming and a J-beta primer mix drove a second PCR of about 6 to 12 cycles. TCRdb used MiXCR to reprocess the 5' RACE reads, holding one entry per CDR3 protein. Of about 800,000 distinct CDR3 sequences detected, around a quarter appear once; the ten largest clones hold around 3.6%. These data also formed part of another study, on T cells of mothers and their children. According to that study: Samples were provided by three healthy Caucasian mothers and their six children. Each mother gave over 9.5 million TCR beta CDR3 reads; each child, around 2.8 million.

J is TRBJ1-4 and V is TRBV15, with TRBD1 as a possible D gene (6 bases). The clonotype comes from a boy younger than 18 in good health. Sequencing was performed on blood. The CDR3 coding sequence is TGTGCCACCAGCAGAGTAGCCAGGGGAAAACTGTTTTTT. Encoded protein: CATSRVARGKLFF.